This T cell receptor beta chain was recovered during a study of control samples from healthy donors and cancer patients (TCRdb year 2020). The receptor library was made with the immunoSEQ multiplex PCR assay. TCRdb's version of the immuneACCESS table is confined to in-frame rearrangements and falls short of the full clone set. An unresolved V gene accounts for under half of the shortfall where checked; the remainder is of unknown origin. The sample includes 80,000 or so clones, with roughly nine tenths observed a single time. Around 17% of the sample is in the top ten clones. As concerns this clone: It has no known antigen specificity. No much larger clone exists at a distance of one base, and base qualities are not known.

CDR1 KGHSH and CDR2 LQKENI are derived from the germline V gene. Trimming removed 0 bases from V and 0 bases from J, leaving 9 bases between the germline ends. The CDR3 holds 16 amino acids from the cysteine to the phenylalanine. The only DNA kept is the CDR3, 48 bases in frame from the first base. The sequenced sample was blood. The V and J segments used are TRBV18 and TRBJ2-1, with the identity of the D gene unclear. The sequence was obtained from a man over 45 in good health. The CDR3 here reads CASSPPLQSSYNEQFF. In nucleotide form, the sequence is TGTGCCAGCTCACCACCGCTACAGAGCTCCTACAATGAGCAGTTCTTC.